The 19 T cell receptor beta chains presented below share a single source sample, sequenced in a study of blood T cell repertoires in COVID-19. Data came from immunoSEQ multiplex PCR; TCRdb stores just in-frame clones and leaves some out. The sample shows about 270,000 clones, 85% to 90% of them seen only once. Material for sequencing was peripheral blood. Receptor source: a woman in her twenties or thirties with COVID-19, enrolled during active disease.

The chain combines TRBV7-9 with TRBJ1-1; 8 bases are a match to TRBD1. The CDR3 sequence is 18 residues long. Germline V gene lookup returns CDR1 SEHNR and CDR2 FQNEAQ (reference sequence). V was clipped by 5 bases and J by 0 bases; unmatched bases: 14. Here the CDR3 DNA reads TGTGCCAGCAGCCGAAGACAGGGGCGCCCTGGCATGAACACTGAAGCTTTCTTT. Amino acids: CASSRRQGRPGMNTEAFF.

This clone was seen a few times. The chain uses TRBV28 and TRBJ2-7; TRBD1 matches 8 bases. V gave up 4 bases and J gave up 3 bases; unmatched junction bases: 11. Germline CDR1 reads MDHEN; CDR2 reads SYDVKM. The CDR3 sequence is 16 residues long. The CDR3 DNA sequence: TGTGCCAGCAGTTACATAGTTGGACAGGGTAACTACGAGCAGTACTTC. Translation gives CASSYIVGQGNYEQYF.

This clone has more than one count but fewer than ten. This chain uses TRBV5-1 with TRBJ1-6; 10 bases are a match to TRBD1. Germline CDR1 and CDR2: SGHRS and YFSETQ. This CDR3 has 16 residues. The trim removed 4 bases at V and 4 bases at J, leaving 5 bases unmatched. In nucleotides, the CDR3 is TGCGCCAGCAGCCTCGGGACAGGGGATTATAATTCACCCCTCCACTTT. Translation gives CASSLGTGDYNSPLHF.

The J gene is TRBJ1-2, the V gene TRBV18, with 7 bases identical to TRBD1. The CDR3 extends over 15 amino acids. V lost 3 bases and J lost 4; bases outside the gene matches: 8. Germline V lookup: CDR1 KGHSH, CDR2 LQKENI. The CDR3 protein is CASSPDRNVGYGYTF. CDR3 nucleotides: TGTGCCAGCTCACCGGACAGGAACGTCGGCTATGGCTACACCTTC.

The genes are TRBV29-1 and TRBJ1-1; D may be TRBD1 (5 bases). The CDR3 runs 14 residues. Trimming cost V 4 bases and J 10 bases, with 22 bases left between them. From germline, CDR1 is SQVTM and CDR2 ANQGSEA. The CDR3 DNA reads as TGCAGCGTTGTGCTATTTCAGGGTAATTCGGGAGCTTTCTTT. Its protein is CSVVLFQGNSGAFF.

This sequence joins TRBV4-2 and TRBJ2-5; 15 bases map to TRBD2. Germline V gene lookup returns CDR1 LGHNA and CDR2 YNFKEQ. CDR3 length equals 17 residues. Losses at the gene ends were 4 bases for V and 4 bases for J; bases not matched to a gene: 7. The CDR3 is CASSPRTSGGAGETQYF. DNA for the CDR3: TGTGCCAGCAGCCCCCGGACTAGCGGGGGGGCAGGAGAGACCCAGTACTTC.

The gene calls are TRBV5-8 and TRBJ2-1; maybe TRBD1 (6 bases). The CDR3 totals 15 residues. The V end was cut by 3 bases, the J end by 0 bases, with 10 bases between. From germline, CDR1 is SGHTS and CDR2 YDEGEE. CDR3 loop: CASSSGTSSYNEQFF. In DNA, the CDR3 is TGTGCCAGCAGCTCCGGGACAAGCTCCTACAATGAGCAGTTCTTC.

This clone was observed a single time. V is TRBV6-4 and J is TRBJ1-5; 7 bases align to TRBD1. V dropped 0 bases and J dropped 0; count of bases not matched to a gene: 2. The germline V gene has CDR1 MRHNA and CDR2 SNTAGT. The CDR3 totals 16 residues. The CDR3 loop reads CASSDSTGYSNQPQHF. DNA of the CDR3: TGTGCCAGCAGTGACTCGACAGGGTATAGCAATCAGCCCCAGCATTTT.

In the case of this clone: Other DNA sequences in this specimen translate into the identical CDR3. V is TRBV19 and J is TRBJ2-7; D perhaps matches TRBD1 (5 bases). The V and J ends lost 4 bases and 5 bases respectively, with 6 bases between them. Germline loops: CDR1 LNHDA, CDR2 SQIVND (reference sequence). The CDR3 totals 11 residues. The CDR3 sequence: CASSTGNEQYF. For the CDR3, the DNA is TGTGCCAGTAGTACAGGGAACGAGCAGTACTTC.

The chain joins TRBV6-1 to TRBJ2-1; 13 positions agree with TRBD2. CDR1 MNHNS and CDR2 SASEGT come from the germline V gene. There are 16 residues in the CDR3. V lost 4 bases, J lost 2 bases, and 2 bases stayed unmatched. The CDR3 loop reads CASSGLAGGTYNEQFF. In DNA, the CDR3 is TGTGCCAGCAGTGGACTAGCGGGGGGAACCTACAATGAGCAGTTCTTC.

The CDR3 protein is CASGVSSEKLFF. In DNA, the CDR3 is TGTGCCAGCGGTGTGTCGAGTGAAAAACTGTTTTTT. This chain links TRBV12-3 or TRBV12-4 with TRBJ1-4; D is ambiguous. With 8 bases removed from V and 7 bases from J, the gap between germline ends came to 11 bases. The CDR3 covers 12 residues.

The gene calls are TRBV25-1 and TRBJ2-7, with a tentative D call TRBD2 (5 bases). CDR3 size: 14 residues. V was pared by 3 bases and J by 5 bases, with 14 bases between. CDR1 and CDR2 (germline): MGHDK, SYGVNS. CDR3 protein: CASSEYGNYDEQYF. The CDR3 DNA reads TGTGCCAGCAGTGAGTACGGGAATTACGACGAGCAGTACTTC.

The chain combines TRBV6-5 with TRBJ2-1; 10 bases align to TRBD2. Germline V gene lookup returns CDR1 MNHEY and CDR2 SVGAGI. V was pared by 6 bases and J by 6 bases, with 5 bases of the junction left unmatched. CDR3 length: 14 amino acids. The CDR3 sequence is CASSISSGGNEQFF. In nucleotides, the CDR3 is TGTGCCAGCAGCATTTCTAGCGGGGGCAATGAGCAGTTCTTC.

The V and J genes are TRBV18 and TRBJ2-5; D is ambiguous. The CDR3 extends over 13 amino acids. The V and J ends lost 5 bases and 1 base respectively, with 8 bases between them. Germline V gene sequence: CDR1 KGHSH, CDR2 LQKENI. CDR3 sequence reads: CASSTYGQETQYF. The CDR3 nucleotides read TGTGCCAGCTCAACCTACGGCCAAGAGACCCAGTACTTC. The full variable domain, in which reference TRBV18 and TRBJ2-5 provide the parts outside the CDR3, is NAGVMQNPRHLVRRRGQEARLRCSPMKGHSHVYWYRQLPEEGLKFMVYLQKENIIDESGMPKERFSAEFPKEGPSILRIQQVVRGDSAAYFCASSTYGQETQYFGPGTRLLVL.

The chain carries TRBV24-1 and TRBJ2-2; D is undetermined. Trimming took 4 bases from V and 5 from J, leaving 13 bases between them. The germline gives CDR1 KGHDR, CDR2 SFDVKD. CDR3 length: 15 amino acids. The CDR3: CATSETIARTGELFF. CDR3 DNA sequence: TGTGCCACCAGTGAAACAATCGCTAGAACCGGGGAGCTGTTTTTT.

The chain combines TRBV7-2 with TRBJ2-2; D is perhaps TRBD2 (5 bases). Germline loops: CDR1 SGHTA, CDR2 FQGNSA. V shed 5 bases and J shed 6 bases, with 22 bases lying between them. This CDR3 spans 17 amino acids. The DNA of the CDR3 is TGTGCCAGCAGCCCTCATCTACGGGGAGCTTTAGCCGGGGAGCTGTTTTTT. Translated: CASSPHLRGALAGELFF.

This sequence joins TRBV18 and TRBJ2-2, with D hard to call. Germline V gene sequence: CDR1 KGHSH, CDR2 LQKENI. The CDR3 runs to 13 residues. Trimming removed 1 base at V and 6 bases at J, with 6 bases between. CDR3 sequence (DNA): TGTGCCAGCTCACCACTTACTCCCGGGGAGCTGTTTTTT. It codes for CASSPLTPGELFF. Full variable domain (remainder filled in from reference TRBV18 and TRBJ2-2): NAGVMQNPRHLVRRRGQEARLRCSPMKGHSHVYWYRQLPEEGLKFMVYLQKENIIDESGMPKERFSAEFPKEGPSILRIQQVVRGDSAAYFCASSPLTPGELFFGEGSRLTVL.

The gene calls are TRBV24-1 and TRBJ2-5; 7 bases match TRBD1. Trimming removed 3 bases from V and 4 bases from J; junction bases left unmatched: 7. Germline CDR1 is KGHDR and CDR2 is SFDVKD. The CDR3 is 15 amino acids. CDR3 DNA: TGTGCCACCAGTGATCCACGGGACAGTGGAGAGACCCAGTACTTC. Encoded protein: CATSDPRDSGETQYF.

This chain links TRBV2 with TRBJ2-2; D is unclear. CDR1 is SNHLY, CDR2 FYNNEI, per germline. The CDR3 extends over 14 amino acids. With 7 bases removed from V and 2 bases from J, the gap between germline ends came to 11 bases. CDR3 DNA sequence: TGTGCCAGCAATCGGCAGGCTAACACCGGGGAGCTGTTTTTT. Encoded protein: CASNRQANTGELFF.